Presented here are 20 T cell receptor beta chains from one specimen sequenced in a study of spatial heterogeneity in lung cancer. TCRdb reanalysed the 5' RACE reads using MiXCR and keeps one entry per CDR3 protein. The data contain about 120,000 distinct CDR3 sequences, 10% to 15% of them singletons. Time point specified: blood at routine non-recurrence follow-up after resection. Unsorted whole RNA from tumor, nontumor lung or frozen PBMC underwent sequencing. The sequences come from PBMCs, collected at follow-up. The receptors come from a male donor with early-stage non-small cell lung cancer.

This clonotype came up many times. J is TRBJ2-6 and V is TRBV5-1, with no clear D. The CDR3 totals 15 residues. Trimming took off 4 bases at V and 1 base at J, with 9 bases between the two ends. CDR1 is SGHRS, CDR2 YFSETQ, per germline. The CDR3 DNA follows: TGCGCCAGCAGCCGACCCGAGTCTGGGGCCAACGTCCTGACTTTC. As protein: CASSRPESGANVLTF.

The CDR3 reads CSASIVRGTASYEQYF. CDR3 nucleotides: TGCAGTGCTAGTATCGTCCGGGGGACGGCGTCCTACGAGCAGTACTTC. This chain links TRBV20-1 with TRBJ2-7, with D possibly matching TRBD2 (6 bases). Germline CDR1 DFQATT, CDR2 SNEGSKA (reference sequence). This CDR3 comprises 16 residues. Trimming took off 3 bases at V and 1 base at J, with 19 bases between the two ends.

The J gene is TRBJ1-3, the V gene TRBV13; D call uncertain. The CDR3 is 14 amino acids. V was cut by 5 bases and J by 1 base, with 9 bases left in between. Germline V lookup: CDR1 PRHDT, CDR2 FYEKMQ (reference sequence). The CDR3 nucleotides are TGTGCCAGCAGCAGCAGAAGTTCTGGAAACACCATATATTTT. Translating gives CASSSRSSGNTIYF.

This clonotype was found many times. The chain employs TRBV4-1 and TRBJ2-3; the D gene could be TRBD1 or TRBD2 (5 bases each). Germline-derived CDR1 and CDR2 are MGHRA and YSYEKL. CDR3 length: 16 residues. Deletions cut 0 bases from V and 3 bases from J, with 13 bases between. CDR3 nucleotide sequence: TGCGCCAGCAGCCAAGATCTGGGGGTCTGGACAGATACGCAGTATTTT. Amino acids: CASSQDLGVWTDTQYF.

The chain employs TRBV27 and TRBJ2-7; D unresolved. In germline, CDR1 is MNHEY, CDR2 SMNVEV (reference sequence). Trimming shortened V by 0 bases and J by 0 bases, and 9 bases separated the two germline ends. This CDR3 has 15 amino acids. CDR3 loop: CASSLSRSPSYEQYF. The CDR3 DNA reads TGTGCCAGCAGTTTATCGAGATCGCCCTCCTACGAGCAGTACTTC.

There are a few counts of this clonotype. V gene TRBV4-2 combines with J gene TRBJ1-6, with D hard to call. This CDR3 has 17 residues. CDR1 is LGHNA and CDR2 is YNFKEQ in the germline V gene. V shed 2 bases and J shed 0 bases, with 11 bases lying between them. This CDR3 reads CASSQNVQSSYNSPLHF. CDR3 nucleotides: TGTGCCAGCAGCCAAAACGTACAGAGCTCCTATAATTCACCCCTCCACTTT.

This clonotype was picked up a small number of times. This chain joins TRBV7-9 and TRBJ2-3; D may be TRBD2 (5 bases). Deletions cut 1 base from V and 6 bases from J, with 8 bases between. Germline assignment: CDR1 SEHNR and CDR2 FQNEAQ (reference sequence). This CDR3 spans 13 amino acids. CDR3 DNA sequence: TGTGCCAGCAGCTTAGAGTCGGGGGATACGCAGTATTTT. This translates into CASSLESGDTQYF.

This clonotype has at least ten counts. The chain carries TRBV5-1 and TRBJ2-1, with TRBD1 matching 8 bases. This CDR3 comprises 15 residues. With V trimmed by 3 bases and J by 9 bases, 11 bases remained unmatched. Germline loops: CDR1 SGHRS, CDR2 YFSETQ. The CDR3 DNA reads as TGCGCCAGCAGCTCCTCAGGGGGCCTGCATATTGAGCAGTTCTTC. Translation gives CASSSSGGLHIEQFF. Full variable domain (rest looked up from reference TRBV5-1 and TRBJ2-1): KAGVTQTPRYLIKTRGQQVTLSCSPISGHRSVSWYQQTPGQGLQFLFEYFSETQRNKGNFPGRFSGRQFSNSRSEMNVSTLELGDSALYLCASSSSGGLHIEQFFGPGTRLTVL.

This clonotype has ten or more counts. The genes are TRBV18 and TRBJ2-7; weak D call: TRBD2 (5 bases). V was trimmed by 3 bases and J by 4 bases, leaving 10 bases between them. Per the germline V gene, CDR1 is KGHSH and CDR2 is LQKENI. This CDR3 region has 13 residues. The CDR3 region is CASSPSPGYEQYF. The CDR3 region has the DNA TGTGCCAGCTCACCGTCGCCGGGGTACGAGCAGTACTTC.

The V gene is TRBV5-1, the J gene TRBJ1-1; possibly TRBD1 for D (6 bases). Germline lookup yields CDR1 SGHRS and CDR2 YFSETQ. The CDR3 contains 15 residues. V dropped 4 bases and J dropped 1 base, with 14 bases sitting between them. CDR3 DNA: TGCGCCAGCAGCACGGGGGGCTCGCGGAACACTGAAGCTTTCTTT. It is translated as CASSTGGSRNTEAFF.

In its sample, this clonotype was seen many times. V is TRBV6-2 or TRBV6-3 and J is TRBJ2-7; D tentatively reads TRBD1 or TRBD2 (5 bases each). The CDR3 has 14 amino acids. Germline V gene sequence: CDR1 MNHEY, CDR2 SVGEGT. V was cut by 6 bases and J by 1 base, with 13 bases left in between. The CDR3: CASRGRWVSYEQYF. In DNA form, the CDR3 reads TGTGCCAGCAGGGGACGTTGGGTATCCTACGAGCAGTACTTC.

This clonotype was seen many times. The chain has TRBV20-1 and TRBJ2-1; 10 bases align to TRBD2. The CDR3 is 13 amino acids. With 7 bases clipped from V and 9 bases from J, the junction kept 9 bases outside the gene matches. In germline, CDR1 is DFQATT, CDR2 SNEGSKA (reference sequence). In DNA, the CDR3 is TGCAGTGTCCGAAGTAGGACTAGCGGTGAGCAGTTCTTC. Encoded protein: CSVRSRTSGEQFF.

The chain employs TRBV2 and TRBJ2-7; no definite D call. V lost 11 bases, J lost 2 bases, and 13 bases lay in between. CDR1 is SNHLY, CDR2 FYNNEI, per germline. The CDR3 sequence is 12 residues long. This CDR3 is CAAAGATYEQYF. CDR3 coding DNA: TGTGCCGCGGCAGGCGCCACCTACGAGCAGTACTTC.

This chain joins TRBV5-1 and TRBJ1-1, with D unresolved. This CDR3 region has 14 residues. V was shortened by 4 bases and J by 0 bases, with 10 bases between the two germline ends. The germline CDR1 and CDR2 sequences are SGHRS and YFSETQ. In DNA form, the CDR3 reads TGCGCCAGCAGCCGCTCCGGGATGAACACTGAAGCTTTCTTT. It specifies CASSRSGMNTEAFF.

The rearrangement uses TRBV18 and TRBJ1-1; weak D call: TRBD1 (5 bases). V was trimmed by 1 base and J by 2 bases, leaving 17 bases between them. The CDR3 is 17 residues long. From germline, CDR1 is KGHSH and CDR2 LQKENI. DNA of the CDR3: TGTGCCAGCTCACCACTGGCGGGGCATGGGGCCAACACTGAAGCTTTCTTT. Translating gives CASSPLAGHGANTEAFF.

V gene TRBV10-3 combines with J gene TRBJ1-5; a weak D match, TRBD1 (5 bases). The CDR3 length is 15 residues. V was clipped by 2 bases and J by 0 bases, with 8 bases between them. Germline V gene sequence: CDR1 ENHRY, CDR2 SYGVKD. The CDR3 bases are TGTGCCATCAGTGAGGGGGCAAATAGCAATCAGCCCCAGCATTTT. Protein sequence: CAISEGANSNQPQHF.

The V call is TRBV5-4, the J call TRBJ2-7; TRBD1 is a possible D gene (6 bases). CDR3 size: 11 residues. Germline-derived CDR1 and CDR2 are SGHNT and YYREEE (reference sequence). Trimming stripped 4 bases from V and 4 bases from J, with 6 bases between. The CDR3 DNA reads as TGTGCCAGCAGCACAGGGTACGAGCAGTACTTC. It yields the protein CASSTGYEQYF.

This clonotype showed up many times. The chain joins TRBV5-1 to TRBJ1-2; D uncertain. CDR1 and CDR2 from the germline V gene are SGHRS and YFSETQ. V lost 0 bases and J lost 8, with 17 bases in between. The CDR3 contains 15 residues. The CDR3 region is CASSLAPGELLGYTF. The DNA of the CDR3 is TGCGCCAGCAGCTTGGCCCCCGGCGAATTACTCGGCTACACCTTC.

In this sample, this clonotype turned up many times. V usage is TRBV10-3 and J usage is TRBJ1-6, with a tentative D call TRBD1 (5 bases). Germline CDR1 is ENHRY and CDR2 is SYGVKD. V dropped 7 bases and J dropped 8 bases, with 18 bases sitting between them. CDR3 size: 15 residues. DNA of the CDR3: TGTGCCATCAAGGAAGGGGCGGCCGCTTATTCACCCCTCCACTTT. It codes for CAIKEGAAAYSPLHF.

This clonotype came up many times. The chain employs TRBV12-3 or TRBV12-4 and TRBJ2-3; D remains ambiguous. The CDR3 spans 15 residues. V gave up 5 bases and J gave up 0 bases, with 12 bases separating them. CDR3 loop: CASSIGTASTDTQYF. The CDR3 DNA reads TGTGCCAGCAGTATAGGAACCGCTAGCACAGATACGCAGTATTTT.